These 7 T cell receptor beta chains were sequenced from one sample in a study of blood T cells in healthy people across ages. Alongside a J-beta primer mix, a sample-barcoded 5' primer served in a second PCR lasting about 7 to 11 cycles. TCRdb itself ran the 5' RACE reads through MiXCR, one entry per CDR3 protein. This sample has some 920,000 distinct CDR3 sequences, with roughly half found just once. The sequencing input was blood. These receptors were taken from a woman between 55 and 75 years old in good health.

This chain uses TRBV20-1 with TRBJ2-7, with a weak D call TRBD1 (5 bases). The CDR3 extends over 12 amino acids. With 4 bases removed from V and 3 bases from J, the gap between germline ends came to 10 bases. CDR1 is DFQATT and CDR2 is SNEGSKA in the germline V gene (reference sequence). The CDR3 region has the DNA TGCAGTGCTAAGCGACAGATCTACGAGCAGTACTTC. This sequence encodes CSAKRQIYEQYF.

This sequence joins TRBV12-3 or TRBV12-4 and TRBJ2-7, with TRBD2 matching over 12 bases. The trim removed 1 base at V and 1 base at J, leaving 5 bases unmatched. This CDR3 region has 17 residues. The CDR3, as DNA: TGTGCCAGCAGTTTAGGGACTAGCGGGACACTGTCCTACGAGCAGTACTTC. Amino acid sequence: CASSLGTSGTLSYEQYF.

The chain is built from TRBV10-3 and TRBJ2-5; 15 bases are shared with TRBD2. The DNA end is a closer match to TRBJ2-7, so the J assignment may be wrong. CDR3 length: 15 residues. From germline, CDR1 is ENHRY and CDR2 SYGVKD. CDR3 sequence reads: CACRGTSGRTYEQYF. The CDR3, as DNA: TGTGCCTGCCGGGGGACTAGCGGGAGGACATACGAGCAGTACTTC.

In its sample, this clonotype was seen a few times. For the CDR3, the DNA is TGTGCCACCAGCAGAGATCACAGACGCGAGCAGTACTTC. This translates into CATSRDHRREQYF. The chain recombines TRBV15 with TRBJ2-7; D is ambiguous. Per germline, CDR1 LNHNV and CDR2 YYDKDF (reference sequence). Trimming cost V 0 bases and J 6 bases, with 9 bases left between them. This CDR3 has 13 amino acids.

J is TRBJ2-1 and V is TRBV20-1; 7 positions agree with TRBD1. With the DNA end fitting TRBJ2-7 better, the J assignment may be wrong. This CDR3 is 14 amino acids long. Germline lookup yields CDR1 DFQATT and CDR2 SNEGSKA (reference sequence). This CDR3 is CSADAGTDFDEQYF. The DNA of the CDR3 is TGCAGTGCAGACGCCGGGACAGATTTCGACGAGCAGTACTTC.

This clonotype came up a few times. The V call is TRBV5-1, the J call TRBJ2-7; no reliable D call. From germline, CDR1 is SGHRS and CDR2 YFSETQ. V was cut by 3 bases and J by 4 bases, with 11 bases left in between. There are 13 residues in the CDR3. In DNA form, the CDR3 reads TGCGCCAGCAGCTCTAGGACGGCTTACGAGCAGTACTTC. Its translation: CASSSRTAYEQYF.

In this sample, this clonotype turned up once. The gene calls are TRBV2 and TRBJ1-2; 12 nucleotides match TRBD1. Germline CDR1 reads SNHLY; CDR2 reads FYNNEI. The length of the CDR3 is 14 residues. The ends lost 6 bases at V and 8 bases at J; junction bases unmatched: 7. CDR3 sequence reads: CASSARDRGRGYTF. The CDR3 DNA reads TGTGCCAGCAGCGCAAGGGACAGGGGGCGCGGCTACACCTTC.